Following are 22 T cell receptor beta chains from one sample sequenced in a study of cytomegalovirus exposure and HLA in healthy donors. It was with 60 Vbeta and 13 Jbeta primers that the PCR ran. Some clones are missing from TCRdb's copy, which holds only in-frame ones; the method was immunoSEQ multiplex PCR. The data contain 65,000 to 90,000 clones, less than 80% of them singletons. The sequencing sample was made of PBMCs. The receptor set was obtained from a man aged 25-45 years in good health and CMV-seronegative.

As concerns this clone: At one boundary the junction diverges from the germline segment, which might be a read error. CDR3 nucleotides: TGTTCCAGCAGCTCTACAGGGGGTGGCTACACCTTC. It is translated as CSSSSTGGGYTF. The rearrangement uses TRBV7-9 and TRBJ1-2; 8 bases line up with TRBD1. The CDR3 covers 12 residues. Germline CDR1 and CDR2: SEHNR and FQNEAQ (reference sequence). Filled out from reference TRBV7-9 and TRBJ1-2, the complete variable domain reads DTGVSQNPRHKITKRGQNVTFRCDPISEHNRLYWYRQTLGQGPEFLTYFQNEAQLEKSRLLSDRFSAERPKGSFSTLEIQRTEQGDSAMYLCSSSSTGGGYTFGSGTRLTVV.

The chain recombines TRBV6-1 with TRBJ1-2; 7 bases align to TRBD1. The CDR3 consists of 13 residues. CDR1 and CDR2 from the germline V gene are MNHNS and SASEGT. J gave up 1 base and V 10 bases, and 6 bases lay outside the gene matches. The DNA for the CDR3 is TGTGCCATACTACCAGGGGGTAACTATGGCTACACCTTC. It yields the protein CAILPGGNYGYTF.

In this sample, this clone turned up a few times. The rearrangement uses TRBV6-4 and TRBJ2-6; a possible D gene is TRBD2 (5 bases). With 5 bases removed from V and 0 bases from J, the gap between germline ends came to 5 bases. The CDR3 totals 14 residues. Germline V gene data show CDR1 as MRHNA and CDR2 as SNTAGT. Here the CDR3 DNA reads TGTGCCAGCAGTAGCGGCTCTGGGGCCAACGTCCTGACTTTC. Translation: CASSSGSGANVLTF.

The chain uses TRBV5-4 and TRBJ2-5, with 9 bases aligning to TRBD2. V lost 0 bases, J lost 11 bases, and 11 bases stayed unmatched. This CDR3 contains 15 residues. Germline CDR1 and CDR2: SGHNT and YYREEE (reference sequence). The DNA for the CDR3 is TGTGCCAGCAGCTTGGCCGCTAGCGGGATGGGGGAGCAGTACTTC. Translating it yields CASSLAASGMGEQYF.

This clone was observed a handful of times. The CDR3 loop reads CASNPEVAGTDTQYF. The CDR3 DNA sequence: TGTGCCAGTAATCCCGAGGTAGCGGGCACAGATACGCAGTATTTT. This chain joins TRBV19 and TRBJ2-3; D is perhaps TRBD2 (6 bases). CDR3 size: 15 residues. V was shortened by 7 bases and J by 1 base, with 15 bases between the two germline ends. Germline V lookup: CDR1 LNHDA, CDR2 SQIVND (reference sequence). Using reference TRBV19 and TRBJ2-3 for the parts outside the CDR3, the full variable domain is DGGITQSPKYLFRKEGQNVTLSCEQNLNHDAMYWYRQDPGQGLRLIYYSQIVNDFQKGDIAEGYSVSREKKESFPLTVTSAQKNPTAFYLCASNPEVAGTDTQYFGPGTRLTVL.

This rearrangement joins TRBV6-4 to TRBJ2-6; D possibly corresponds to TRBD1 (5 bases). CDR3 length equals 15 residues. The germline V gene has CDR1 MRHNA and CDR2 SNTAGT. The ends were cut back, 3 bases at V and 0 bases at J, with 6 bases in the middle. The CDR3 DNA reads TGTGCCAGCAGTGAAGACAGCTCTGGGGCCAACGTCCTGACTTTC. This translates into CASSEDSSGANVLTF.

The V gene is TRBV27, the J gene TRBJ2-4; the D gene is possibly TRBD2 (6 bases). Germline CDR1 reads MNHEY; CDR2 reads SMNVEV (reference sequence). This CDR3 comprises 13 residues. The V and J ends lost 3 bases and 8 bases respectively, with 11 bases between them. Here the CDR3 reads CASSFGTSDIQYF. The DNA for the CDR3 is TGTGCCAGCAGTTTCGGGACTTCGGACATTCAGTACTTC.

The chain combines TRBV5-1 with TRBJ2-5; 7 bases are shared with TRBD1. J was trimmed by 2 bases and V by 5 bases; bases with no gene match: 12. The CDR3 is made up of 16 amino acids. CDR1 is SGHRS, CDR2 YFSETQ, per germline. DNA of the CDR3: TGCGCCAGCAGTTCTTTTACAGGGGCTCGACAAGAGACCCAGTACTTC. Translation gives CASSSFTGARQETQYF.

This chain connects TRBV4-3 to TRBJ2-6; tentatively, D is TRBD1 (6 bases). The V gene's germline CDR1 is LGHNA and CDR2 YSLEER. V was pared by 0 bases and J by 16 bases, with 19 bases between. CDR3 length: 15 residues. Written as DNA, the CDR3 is TGCGCCAGCAGCCAAGATTCTCCTGCCGGGACACCACTGACTTTC. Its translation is CASSQDSPAGTPLTF.

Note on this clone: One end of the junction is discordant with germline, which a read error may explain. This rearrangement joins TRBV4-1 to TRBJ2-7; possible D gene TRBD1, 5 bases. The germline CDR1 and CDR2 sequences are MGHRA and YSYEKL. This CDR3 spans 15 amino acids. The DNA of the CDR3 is TGCTCCAGCAGCCAAGAAGGCAGGGTTACCTACGAGCAGTACTTC. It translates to CSSSQEGRVTYEQYF.

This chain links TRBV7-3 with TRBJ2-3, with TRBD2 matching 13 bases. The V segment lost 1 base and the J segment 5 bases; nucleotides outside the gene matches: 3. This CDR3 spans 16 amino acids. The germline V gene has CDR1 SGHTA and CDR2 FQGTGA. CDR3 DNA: TGTGCCAGCAGCTTAAGCGGGACTAGCGGGGTAGATACGCAGTATTTT. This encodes CASSLSGTSGVDTQYF. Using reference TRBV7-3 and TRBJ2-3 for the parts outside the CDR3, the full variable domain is GAGVSQTPSNKVTEKGKYVELRCDPISGHTALYWYRQSLGQGPEFLIYFQGTGAADDSGLPNDRFFAVRPEGSVSTLKIQRTERGDSAVYLCASSLSGTSGVDTQYFGPGTRLTVL.

The CDR3 DNA is TGTGCAAGTCGCTTAACCCCGCACAGGGTTTCTGGAAACACCATATATTTT. This codes for CASRLTPHRVSGNTIYF. The rearrangement joins TRBV12-2 to TRBJ1-3; the DNA was not used to check the table's D call, TRBD1. TRBV12-2 is flagged as a pseudogene. The CDR3 loop spans 17 amino acids.

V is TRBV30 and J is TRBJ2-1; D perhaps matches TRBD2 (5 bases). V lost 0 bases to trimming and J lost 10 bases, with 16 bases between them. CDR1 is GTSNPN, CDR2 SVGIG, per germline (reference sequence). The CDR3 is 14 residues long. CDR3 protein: CAWSVWSSSQEQFF. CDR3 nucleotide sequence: TGTGCCTGGAGTGTTTGGTCTAGCTCCCAAGAGCAGTTCTTC.

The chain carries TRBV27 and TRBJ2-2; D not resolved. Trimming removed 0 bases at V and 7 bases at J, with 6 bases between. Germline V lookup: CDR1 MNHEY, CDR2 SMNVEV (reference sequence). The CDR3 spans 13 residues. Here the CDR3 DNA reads TGTGCCAGCAGTTTATCTAGCATCGGGGAGCTGTTTTTT. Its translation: CASSLSSIGELFF.

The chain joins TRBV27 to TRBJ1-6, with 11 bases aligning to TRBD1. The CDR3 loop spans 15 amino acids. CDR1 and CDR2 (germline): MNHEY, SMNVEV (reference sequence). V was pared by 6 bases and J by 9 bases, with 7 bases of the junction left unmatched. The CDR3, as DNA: TGTGCCAGCAGCCGAGGGACAGGGGGGTTTTCACCCCTCCACTTT. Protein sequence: CASSRGTGGFSPLHF.

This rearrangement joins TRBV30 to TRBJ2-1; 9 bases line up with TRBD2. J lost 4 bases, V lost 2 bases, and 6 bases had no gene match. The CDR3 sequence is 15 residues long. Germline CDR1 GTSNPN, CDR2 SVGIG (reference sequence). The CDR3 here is CAWSRRGGLYNEQFF. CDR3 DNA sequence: TGTGCCTGGAGTCGGCGGGGGGGCCTTTACAATGAGCAGTTCTTC.

CDR3 region: CASSLIRGKDNEQFF. The CDR3 bases are TGTGCCAGCAGCTTGATCCGGGGTAAGGACAATGAGCAGTTCTTC. V usage is TRBV11-2 and J usage is TRBJ2-1; possibly TRBD2 for D (5 bases). Germline values: CDR1 SGHAT, CDR2 FQNNGV. V gave up 3 bases and J gave up 5 bases, with 14 bases separating them. The CDR3 has 15 amino acids.

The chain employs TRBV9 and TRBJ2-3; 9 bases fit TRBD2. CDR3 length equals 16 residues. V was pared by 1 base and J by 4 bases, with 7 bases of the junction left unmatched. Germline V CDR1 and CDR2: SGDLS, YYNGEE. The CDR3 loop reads CASSVQAGGQADTQYF. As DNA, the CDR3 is TGTGCCAGCAGCGTACAAGCGGGGGGTCAAGCAGATACGCAGTATTTT.

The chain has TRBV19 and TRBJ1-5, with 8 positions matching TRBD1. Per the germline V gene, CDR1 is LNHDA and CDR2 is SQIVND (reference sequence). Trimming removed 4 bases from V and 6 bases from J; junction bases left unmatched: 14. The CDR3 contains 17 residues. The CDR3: CASSRGLDRAWVQPQHF. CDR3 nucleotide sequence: TGTGCCAGTAGTAGGGGCCTGGACAGGGCTTGGGTTCAGCCCCAGCATTTT. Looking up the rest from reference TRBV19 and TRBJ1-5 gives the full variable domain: DGGITQSPKYLFRKEGQNVTLSCEQNLNHDAMYWYRQDPGQGLRLIYYSQIVNDFQKGDIAEGYSVSREKKESFPLTVTSAQKNPTAFYLCASSRGLDRAWVQPQHFGDGTRLSIL.

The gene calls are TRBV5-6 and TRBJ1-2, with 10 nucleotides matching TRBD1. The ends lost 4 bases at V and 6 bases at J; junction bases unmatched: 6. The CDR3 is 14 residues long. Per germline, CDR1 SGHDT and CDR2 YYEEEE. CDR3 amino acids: CASSVDRGLNGYTF. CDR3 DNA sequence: TGTGCCAGCAGCGTTGACAGGGGGCTTAATGGCTACACCTTC.

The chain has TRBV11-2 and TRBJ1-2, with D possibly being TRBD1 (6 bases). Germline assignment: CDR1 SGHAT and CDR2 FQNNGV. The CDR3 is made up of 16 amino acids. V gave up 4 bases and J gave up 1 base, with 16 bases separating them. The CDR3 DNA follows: TGTGCCAGCAGCTCCATTTACAGGGATGATAACTATGGCTACACCTTC. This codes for CASSSIYRDDNYGYTF.

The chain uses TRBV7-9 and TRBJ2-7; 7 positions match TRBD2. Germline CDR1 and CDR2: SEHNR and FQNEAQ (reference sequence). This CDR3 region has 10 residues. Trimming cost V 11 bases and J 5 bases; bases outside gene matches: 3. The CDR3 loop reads CAEGGNEQYF. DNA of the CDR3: TGTGCCGAGGGAGGGAACGAGCAGTACTTC.